The entry that follows covers one T cell receptor (beta chain) sequence. The data stem from a study of T cells in Graves' hyperthyroidism and ophthalmopathy. Regions amplified from RNA transcripts were the TCR beta CDR3 regions. Using the HTBI primer set, a first-round RT-PCR was run on the TCR CDR3. Using its own MiXCR run on the multiplex PCR reads, TCRdb lists one record per CDR3 protein. The table shows under 750,000 distinct CDR3 sequences, with around 20% occurring only once. On the basis of clinical symptoms, serum thyroxine and TRAb, thyroid ultrasound and orbital computed tomography, diagnoses were made. Germline V gives CDR1 MNHEY, CDR2 SVGAGI. The CDR3 has 14 residues. V trimming: 5 bases; J trimming: 15 bases; junction bases outside the gene matches: 16.

This chain links TRBV6-5 with TRBJ2-4, with TRBD1 identical over 7 bases. This TCR derives from a woman aged 45 to 65 with Graves' hyperthyroidism that later progressed to Graves' ophthalmopathy. Sequencing input: blood. The CDR3 sequence: CASSLLTGTVVMYF. In DNA form, the CDR3 reads TGTGCCAGCAGTCTACTCACCGGGACAGTGGTTATGTACTTC.